This T cell receptor (beta chain) was identified in a study of OX40 agonist ivuxolimab in advanced cancers. Turning to the study itself: Ivuxolimab is a fully human IgG2 antibody that activates OX40 (CD134). Three patients got partial responses; one had hepatocellular carcinoma and two had cutaneous melanoma. At 0.01 to 10 mg/kg, ivuxolimab was administered intravenously to patients every 2 weeks. Study results and caveats: Low normalized T-cell clonal expansion was also seen in some nonresponders.

About this clone itself: Its antigen is not identified.

Only in-frame clones appear in the TCRdb table, and some are missing; sequencing was by immunoSEQ multiplex PCR. The data hold about 31,000 clones, with roughly 87% observed a single time. The CDR3 length is 16 residues. The receptor was isolated from an adult with an advanced solid tumor such as melanoma, head and neck, liver or kidney cancer. This chain links TRBV21-1 with TRBJ2-1; the D segment call TRBD1 is taken from the table without a DNA check. TRBV21-1 is tagged as a pseudogene. The sample here was CD4+ or CD8+ T cells sorted from blood, taken in a trial of the OX40 agonist ivuxolimab. The CDR3 DNA reads as TGTGCCAGCAGCAAAGAGCAACTAGCAGGGGGCAATGAGCAGTTCTTC. Amino acids: CASSKEQLAGGNEQFF.